This TCR beta chain comes out of a study of T-cell memory formation after mild COVID-19. General observations from the study: Clones that contracted clustered mainly in CM and EM if CD4+ and in EMRA if CD8+.

One entry per CDR3 protein, called by TCRdb with MiXCR from the 5' RACE reads. The sample lists 150,000 to 200,000 distinct CDR3 sequences; approximately 10% were seen once. This clonotype was counted a few times. The antigen is undetermined. The receptor's source is a man aged 18 to 30 who had mild COVID-19 (a few samples of this study predate the infection). Cell type and time point are not known. The sequenced sample consisted of PBMCs or a T cell subset sorted from them (not recorded which).

In nucleotides, the CDR3 is TGTGCCAGCAGTTACCAGGGACAGGGGGACTATGGCTACACCTTC. Protein sequence: CASSYQGQGDYGYTF. This chain links TRBV6-6 with TRBJ1-2; 11 bases line up with TRBD1. The CDR3 extends over 15 amino acids. Germline V gives CDR1 MNHNY, CDR2 SVGAGI (reference sequence). Trimming took 2 bases from V and 3 from J; bases not matched to a gene: 2.